This TCR beta chain came from a study of response to subunit inactivated influenza vaccine. Study-wide results and limits: T cells newly recruited by each seasonal influenza vaccination are few, the authors suggested.

As for this clonotype: The antigen is not known.

Trimming cost V 6 bases and J 1 base, with 19 bases left between them. The CDR3 is 16 residues long. The V gene's germline CDR1 is DFQATT and CDR2 SNEGSKA (reference sequence). In TCRdb, the RT-PCR reads were re-called with MiXCR into one record per CDR3 protein. The sample comprises roughly 180,000 distinct CDR3 sequences, 9.2% of which are singletons, and approximately 11% rests with the top ten. V usage is TRBV20-1 and J usage is TRBJ1-5; tentatively, D is TRBD1 (5 bases). The sequence derives from a man aged 50 to 59 who received an inactivated influenza vaccine. The source was non-naive T cells sorted from PBMCs, collected on the day of vaccination. The CDR3 sequence is CSAQGRGRRSNQPQHF. CDR3 DNA sequence: TGCAGTGCCCAGGGTCGGGGGAGGAGAAGCAATCAGCCCCAGCATTTT.